One sample yielded the 6 T cell receptor beta chains listed below, sequenced in a study of blood T cell repertoires in COVID-19. Some clones are missing from TCRdb's copy, which holds only in-frame ones; the method was immunoSEQ multiplex PCR. The sample holds around 360,000 clones, roughly 87% seen once. Sequenced sample: PBMCs or T cells enriched from blood (not recorded which). These receptor sequences come from a woman younger than 45 who had recovered from COVID-19.

The V gene is TRBV4-1, the J gene TRBJ2-7; 8 nucleotides match TRBD1. The V and J ends lost 1 base and 6 bases, in that order; junction bases with no gene match: 14. The CDR3 runs 17 residues. Germline V gene sequence: CDR1 MGHRA, CDR2 YSYEKL. CDR3 sequence reads: CASSQGHLRQGKGEQYF. CDR3 nucleotides: TGCGCCAGCAGCCAAGGGCACCTCAGACAGGGGAAAGGCGAGCAGTACTTC.

The V gene is TRBV7-6, the J gene TRBJ2-2; TRBD2 agrees at 8 bases. Germline assignment: CDR1 SGHVS and CDR2 FNYEAQ. The CDR3 spans 18 residues. The V gene end was trimmed by 2 bases and the J gene end by 0 bases; junction bases not matched to a gene: 8. CDR3 sequence reads: CASSLQGGGFANTGELFF. In DNA, the CDR3 is TGTGCCAGCAGCTTACAGGGCGGGGGGTTCGCGAACACCGGGGAGCTGTTTTTT.

The chain couples TRBV7-9 to TRBJ2-7; no clear D gene. Germline CDR1 reads SEHNR; CDR2 reads FQNEAQ (reference sequence). Trimming took 1 base from V and 7 from J, leaving 8 bases between them. The CDR3 loop spans 12 amino acids. This CDR3 reads CASSLESLEQYF. The DNA for the CDR3 is TGTGCCAGCAGCTTAGAAAGCTTGGAGCAGTACTTC. Using reference TRBV7-9 and TRBJ2-7 for the parts outside the CDR3, the full variable domain is DTGVSQNPRHKITKRGQNVTFRCDPISEHNRLYWYRQTLGQGPEFLTYFQNEAQLEKSRLLSDRFSAERPKGSFSTLEIQRTEQGDSAMYLCASSLESLEQYFGPGTRLTVT.

The CDR3 nucleotides are TGTGCCAGCAGCTTAGCGCCGGACAGCTCTGGAAACACCATATATTTT. Its translation: CASSLAPDSSGNTIYF. The chain has TRBV7-8 and TRBJ1-3, with D possibly being TRBD1 (6 bases). The CDR3 contains 16 residues. V was clipped by 0 bases and J by 0 bases, with 9 bases between them. From germline, CDR1 is SGHVS and CDR2 FQNEAQ.

The chain employs TRBV6-5 and TRBJ1-2, with 9 bases that match TRBD1. Germline-derived CDR1 and CDR2 are MNHEY and SVGAGI. There are 16 residues in the CDR3. V lost 2 bases, J lost 8 bases, and 12 bases stayed unmatched. CDR3 in amino acids: CASSYGTGNSQEGYTF. Written as DNA, the CDR3 is TGTGCCAGCAGTTACGGGACAGGGAATTCTCAGGAGGGCTACACCTTC.

The chain joins TRBV4-1 to TRBJ2-1; TRBD2 matches 11 bases. With 1 base clipped from V and 7 bases from J, the junction kept 6 bases outside the gene matches. This CDR3 region has 16 residues. Germline loops: CDR1 MGHRA, CDR2 YSYEKL. The CDR3 region is CASSQVEIAGGNEQFF. CDR3 nucleotides: TGCGCCAGCAGCCAAGTTGAAATAGCGGGAGGGAATGAGCAGTTCTTC.